Below, 30 T cell receptor beta chains from the same sample are listed, as sequenced in a study of blood T cells in healthy people across ages. Using a J-beta primer mix together with a sample-barcoded 5' primer, a second PCR was run for roughly 6 to 12 cycles. TCRdb passed the 5' RACE reads through MiXCR, listing each CDR3 protein once. The sample holds under 950,000 distinct CDR3 sequences; approximately 22% are singletons and the top ten take 20% to 25%. The sequenced sample consisted of blood. These receptors came from a man aged 70 or older in good health.

The V and J genes are TRBV4-3 and TRBJ2-7, with D uncertain. The CDR3 is 14 residues long. Germline-derived CDR1 and CDR2 are LGHNA and YSLEER. The germline V and J ends were trimmed by 1 base and 0 bases, with 7 bases remaining between them. CDR3 nucleotides: TGCGCCAGCAGCCAAGGTCTCAACTCCTACGAGCAGTACGTC. Translation: CASSQGLNSYEQYV.

This clonotype was seen a handful of times. The rearrangement joins TRBV6-2 or TRBV6-3 to TRBJ2-3; unclear D gene. The V end was cut by 6 bases, the J end by 0 bases, with 4 bases between. The CDR3 is 12 amino acids. Looked up from germline, CDR1 is MNHEY and CDR2 is SVGEGT. DNA of the CDR3: TGTGCCAGCAGATTTAGCACAGATACGCAGTATTTT. This gives the protein CASRFSTDTQYF.

At least ten counts were recorded for this clonotype. V and J are TRBV25-1 and TRBJ1-1, with 9 bases lining up with TRBD1. This CDR3 region has 14 residues. In germline, CDR1 is MGHDK, CDR2 SYGVNS. Losses at the gene ends were 6 bases for V and 5 bases for J; bases not matched to a gene: 7. This CDR3 is CASSGTGRGTEAFF. CDR3 bases: TGTGCCAGCAGCGGGACAGGGAGGGGGACTGAAGCTTTCTTT. Filled out from reference TRBV25-1 and TRBJ1-1, the complete variable domain reads EADIYQTPRYLVIGTGKKITLECSQTMGHDKMYWYQQDPGMELHLIHYSYGVNSTEKGDLSSESTVSRIRTEHFPLTLESARPSHTSQYLCASSGTGRGTEAFFGQGTRLTVV.

This clonotype was observed a few times. This chain connects TRBV7-2 to TRBJ2-2, with 15 bases fitting TRBD2. J lost 7 bases, V lost 6 bases, and 12 bases had no gene match. Germline V CDR1 and CDR2: SGHTA, FQGNSA. There are 18 residues in the CDR3. The CDR3 reads CASRQTGLAGGPGGELFF. The CDR3 nucleotides are TGTGCCAGCAGGCAAACTGGACTAGCGGGAGGGCCTGGCGGGGAGCTGTTTTTT.

This clonotype was detected only a few times. This rearrangement joins TRBV25-1 to TRBJ1-4; weak D call: TRBD1 (5 bases). V lost 5 bases and J lost 6, with 16 bases in between. CDR1 MGHDK and CDR2 SYGVNS come from the germline V gene. This CDR3 is 15 amino acids long. The chain's CDR3 is CASSPLGGLHEKLFF. CDR3 coding DNA: TGTGCCAGCAGTCCCCTCGGGGGGTTACATGAAAAACTGTTTTTT.

The V call is TRBV6-2 or TRBV6-3, the J call TRBJ2-5, with 12 bases aligning to TRBD2. This CDR3 comprises 16 residues. Looked up from germline, CDR1 is MNHEY and CDR2 is SVGEGT. V lost 4 bases to trimming and J lost 1 base; unmatched junction nucleotides: 4. The CDR3 DNA reads TGTGCCAGCAGTTTCGGACTAGCGGGGATCCAAGAGACCCAGTACTTC. Protein sequence: CASSFGLAGIQETQYF.

The chain couples TRBV6-2 or TRBV6-3 to TRBJ2-1; 14 nucleotides align to TRBD2. V lost 5 bases to trimming and J lost 6 bases; unmatched junction nucleotides: 3. The CDR3 is 15 residues long. Germline lookup yields CDR1 MNHEY and CDR2 SVGEGT. The CDR3 coding sequence is TGTGCCAGCAGTCGGACTAGCGGGAGGATCAATGAGCAGTTCTTC. This sequence encodes CASSRTSGRINEQFF.

The V gene is TRBV28, the J gene TRBJ1-6; 9 bases are shared with TRBD1. CDR1 MDHEN and CDR2 SYDVKM come from the germline V gene. This CDR3 is 14 amino acids long. J lost 9 bases, V lost 6 bases, and 6 bases had no gene match. The CDR3 nucleotides read TGTGCCAGCAGCCTTGGGACAGGGCTTTCACCCCTCCACTTT. It is translated as CASSLGTGLSPLHF. The full variable domain, in which reference TRBV28 and TRBJ1-6 provide the parts outside the CDR3, is DVKVTQSSRYLVKRTGEKVFLECVQDMDHENMFWYRQDPGLGLRLIYFSYDVKMKEKGDIPEGYSVSREKKERFSLILESASTNQTSMYLCASSLGTGLSPLHFGNGTRLTVT.

The rearrangement joins TRBV6-2 or TRBV6-3 to TRBJ2-3; D might be TRBD1 (5 bases). Germline values: CDR1 MNHEY, CDR2 SVGEGT. The length of the CDR3 is 12 residues. Between the trimmed V and J ends, which lost 6 bases and 6 bases, there was a span of 10 bases. CDR3 in amino acids: CASSPGYDTQYF. The CDR3 DNA reads TGTGCCAGCAGCCCAGGGTACGATACGCAGTATTTT.

Only a few counts were recorded for this clonotype. The gene calls are TRBV7-2 and TRBJ2-7, with TRBD2 identical over 9 bases. Looked up from germline, CDR1 is SGHTA and CDR2 is FQGNSA. After removal of 1 base from V and 7 bases from J, the junction contained 14 bases not matched to a gene. The CDR3 consists of 17 residues. CDR3 in DNA: TGTGCCAGCAGCTTAGAAGGCGCTAGCGGGGTCCCCTTGGAGCAGTACGTC. Amino acids: CASSLEGASGVPLEQYV.

The chain is built from TRBV28 and TRBJ2-6; D unclear. This CDR3 contains 15 residues. Between the trimmed V and J ends, which lost 6 bases and 0 bases, there was a span of 9 bases. The germline CDR1 and CDR2 sequences are MDHEN and SYDVKM. The chain's CDR3 is CASSLHGSGANVLTF. CDR3 sequence (DNA): TGTGCCAGCAGCCTCCACGGCTCTGGGGCCAACGTCCTGACTTTC.

The chain employs TRBV12-3 or TRBV12-4 and TRBJ1-4; D uncertain. V was trimmed by 1 base and J by 8 bases, leaving 11 bases between them. The CDR3 totals 14 residues. For the CDR3, the DNA is TGTGCCAGCAGTTTAGACCCCCGTGGGGAAAAACTGTTTTTT. This translates into CASSLDPRGEKLFF.

This clonotype was recorded a few times. The CDR3 protein is CASSVGSTGELFF. The CDR3 coding sequence is TGTGCCAGCAGCGTAGGAAGCACCGGGGAGCTGTTTTTT. This rearrangement joins TRBV9 to TRBJ2-2; D gene ambiguous. This CDR3 has 13 amino acids. V was clipped by 0 bases and J by 4 bases, with 4 bases between them. Germline loops: CDR1 SGDLS, CDR2 YYNGEE.

The chain is built from TRBV20-1 and TRBJ2-1; 11 nucleotides align to TRBD2. The germline V gene encodes CDR1 DFQATT and CDR2 SNEGSKA (reference sequence). With V trimmed by 5 bases and J by 10 bases, 10 bases remained unmatched. CDR3 size: 14 residues. In DNA form, the CDR3 reads TGCAGTGCTTCCCTCCCTAGCGGGAGGAGGGAGCAGTTCTTC. This encodes CSASLPSGRREQFF.

The chain recombines TRBV9 with TRBJ1-6, with 9 bases lining up with TRBD1. This CDR3 is built from 16 residues. Germline trimming cut 3 bases from V and 6 bases from J; bases unmatched to any gene: 7. Germline assignment: CDR1 SGDLS and CDR2 YYNGEE. The CDR3 here is CASSATGGRANSPLHF. The CDR3 DNA is TGTGCCAGCAGCGCGACAGGGGGTCGGGCTAATTCACCCCTCCACTTT. Full variable domain (rest looked up from reference TRBV9 and TRBJ1-6): DSGVTQTPKHLITATGQRVTLRCSPRSGDLSVYWYQQSLDQGLQFLIQYYNGEERAKGNILERFSAQQFPDLHSELNLSSLELGDSALYFCASSATGGRANSPLHFGNGTRLTVT.

This clonotype has a handful of counts. This rearrangement joins TRBV7-9 to TRBJ2-5; D is unclear. Germline lookup yields CDR1 SEHNR and CDR2 FQNEAQ (reference sequence). V lost 1 base and J 10 bases, leaving 10 bases between the germline ends. The CDR3 contains 12 residues. This CDR3 reads CASSLVLTDQYF. CDR3 DNA: TGTGCCAGCAGCTTAGTCCTTACAGACCAGTACTTC.

Only a few counts were recorded for this clonotype. This sequence joins TRBV7-9 and TRBJ1-5; D may be TRBD1 (5 bases). Germline CDR1 SEHNR, CDR2 FQNEAQ (reference sequence). CDR3 size: 14 residues. Trimming stripped 3 bases from V and 5 bases from J, with 11 bases between. The chain's CDR3 is CASSLGGDHQPQHF. CDR3 coding DNA: TGTGCCAGCAGCTTGGGAGGGGATCATCAGCCCCAGCATTTT.

A few counts support this clonotype. The V gene is TRBV7-2, the J gene TRBJ1-5; 8 positions match TRBD1. Per germline, CDR1 SGHTA and CDR2 FQGNSA. CDR3 length: 15 residues. V lost 1 base to trimming and J lost 7 bases; unmatched junction nucleotides: 6. This CDR3 reads CASSLGRGQWQPQHF. Written as DNA, the CDR3 is TGTGCCAGCAGCTTAGGCAGGGGGCAATGGCAGCCCCAGCATTTT.

This clonotype has more than one count but fewer than ten. The V and J genes are TRBV12-3 or TRBV12-4 and TRBJ2-1; no firm D call. This CDR3 spans 14 amino acids. With 6 bases removed from V and 8 bases from J, the gap between germline ends came to 17 bases. The CDR3 loop reads CASSRTKGFDEQFF. CDR3 bases: TGTGCCAGCAGCCGAACTAAAGGGTTCGATGAGCAGTTCTTC.

Only a few counts were recorded for this clonotype. This chain uses TRBV30 with TRBJ1-5; D gene unclear. This CDR3 contains 12 residues. Trimming cost V 5 bases and J 2 bases, with 7 bases left between them. The germline CDR1 and CDR2 sequences are GTSNPN and SVGIG (reference sequence). The CDR3 nucleotides are TGTGCCTGGGCCATGGGCAATCAGCCCCAGCATTTT. This sequence encodes CAWAMGNQPQHF.

This clonotype has more than one count but fewer than ten. The DNA of the CDR3 is TGTGCCAGCAGCGTAAAGGGGAAAGAGGAAAAACTGTTTTTT. Amino acids: CASSVKGKEEKLFF. The chain couples TRBV9 to TRBJ1-4, with TRBD1 as a possible D gene (5 bases). Trimming shortened V by 1 base and J by 8 bases, and 12 bases separated the two germline ends. This CDR3 is 14 amino acids long. The germline gives CDR1 SGDLS, CDR2 YYNGEE. The variable domain in full, with the rest retrieved from reference TRBV9 and TRBJ1-4, is DSGVTQTPKHLITATGQRVTLRCSPRSGDLSVYWYQQSLDQGLQFLIQYYNGEERAKGNILERFSAQQFPDLHSELNLSSLELGDSALYFCASSVKGKEEKLFFGSGTQLSVL.

V and J are TRBV30 and TRBJ1-5; no firm D call. The V and J ends lost 2 bases and 3 bases respectively, with 8 bases between them. Germline CDR1 is GTSNPN and CDR2 is SVGIG (reference sequence). The CDR3 extends over 13 amino acids. CDR3 in DNA: TGTGCCTGGAGTCTCAATGACAATCAGCCCCAGCATTTT. This encodes CAWSLNDNQPQHF.

This rearrangement joins TRBV12-3 or TRBV12-4 to TRBJ2-2, with TRBD1 matching 8 bases. This CDR3 is 17 amino acids long. Trimming removed 3 bases from V and 4 bases from J; junction bases left unmatched: 10. As DNA, the CDR3 is TGTGCCAGCAGTTTGCGGGGCAGGGGGCCGGCCACCGGGGAGCTGTTTTTT. Protein sequence: CASSLRGRGPATGELFF.

Only a few counts were recorded for this clonotype. The V call is TRBV2, the J call TRBJ2-4; 8 bases agree with TRBD1. Trimming removed 6 bases from V and 6 bases from J; junction bases left unmatched: 7. The CDR3 loop spans 14 amino acids. Germline CDR1 reads SNHLY; CDR2 reads FYNNEI. The CDR3 bases are TGTGCCAGCAGAGCTGGACAGGGAAGAAACATTCAGTACTTC. Translation: CASRAGQGRNIQYF.

About this clonotype: A single base separates this from a much larger clone, so it may be a read error. The J gene is TRBJ2-5, the V gene TRBV7-2; 10 nucleotides align to TRBD2. The ends lost 0 bases at V and 4 bases at J; junction bases unmatched: 2. CDR1 and CDR2 (germline): SGHTA, FQGNSA. The CDR3 is 15 residues long. The CDR3 reads CASSLAPSGRETQYF. In DNA form, the CDR3 reads TGTGCCAGCAGCTTAGCGCCTAGCGGGAGAGAGACCCAGTACTTC.

This clonotype was observed a few times. The V gene is TRBV27, the J gene TRBJ1-4; D is undetermined. The germline CDR1 and CDR2 sequences are MNHEY and SMNVEV (reference sequence). The CDR3 is made up of 13 amino acids. The V end lost 7 bases, the J end lost 8 bases, and 14 bases lay between the germline ends. CDR3 residues: CASKARRREKLFF. CDR3 DNA sequence: TGTGCCAGCAAAGCCCGGCGGCGCGAAAAACTGTTTTTT.

The chain employs TRBV18 and TRBJ2-7; no definite D call. CDR3 length: 12 amino acids. The germline V gene encodes CDR1 KGHSH and CDR2 LQKENI. V lost 5 bases, J lost 5 bases, and 10 bases lay in between. The CDR3 protein is CASSTFVHEQYF. The CDR3 DNA reads TGTGCCAGCTCAACTTTCGTCCACGAGCAGTACTTC.

CDR3 in DNA: TGTGCCAGCAGCCACTTGGACAAATATACGCAGTATTTT. This codes for CASSHLDKYTQYF. This sequence joins TRBV7-2 and TRBJ2-3; D may be TRBD1 (5 bases). Trimming took 5 bases from V and 7 from J, leaving 13 bases between them. This CDR3 spans 13 amino acids. Germline V gene data show CDR1 as SGHTA and CDR2 as FQGNSA.

This clonotype was counted ten times or more. This rearrangement joins TRBV12-3 or TRBV12-4 to TRBJ2-7; a possible D gene is TRBD1 (5 bases). CDR3 length: 15 amino acids. Trimming shortened V by 6 bases and J by 2 bases, and 17 bases separated the two germline ends. The CDR3 protein is CASSLGQGIPYEQYF. DNA of the CDR3: TGTGCCAGCAGCCTCGGGCAGGGAATCCCCTACGAGCAGTACTTC.

J is TRBJ2-1 and V is TRBV7-2; D call uncertain. CDR1 and CDR2 from the germline V gene are SGHTA and FQGNSA. The CDR3 totals 12 residues. V lost 5 bases and J lost 12, with 14 bases in between. CDR3 coding DNA: TGTGCCAGCAGCCCCCAGGCGGATGGGCAGTTCTTC. This translates into CASSPQADGQFF.